This TCR beta chain was sequenced for a study of blood T cell repertoires in COVID-19. For the study at large: Collection of acute and convalescent COVID-19 samples took place in the United States, Italy and Spain. From T cells, B-cell-depleted T cells, or PBMCs came the material, which was cDNA or gDNA.

Per the study methods: Reference gene primer amplification yielded estimated nucleated cell counts. TCRdb's table, derived via immunoSEQ multiplex PCR, lists solely in-frame clones and lacks some. V, J and clone size derive from that table, while D and trimming were established from the DNA sequence. Here the sample spans approximately 88,000 clones, less than 85% being singletons. This clone came up once. Germline V lookup: CDR1 SGHVS, CDR2 FNYEAQ. This CDR3 has 15 residues. The V segment lost 0 bases and the J segment 8 bases; nucleotides outside the gene matches: 5. Specimen: peripheral blood. The rearrangement uses TRBV7-6 and TRBJ1-4; 8 nucleotides line up with TRBD1. This clonotype was obtained from a woman older than 75 with acute or convalescent COVID-19. The CDR3 DNA reads as TGTGCCAGCAGCTTAGCGCAGGGGGCGGAGGAAAAACTGTTTTTT. Its protein is CASSLAQGAEEKLFF.